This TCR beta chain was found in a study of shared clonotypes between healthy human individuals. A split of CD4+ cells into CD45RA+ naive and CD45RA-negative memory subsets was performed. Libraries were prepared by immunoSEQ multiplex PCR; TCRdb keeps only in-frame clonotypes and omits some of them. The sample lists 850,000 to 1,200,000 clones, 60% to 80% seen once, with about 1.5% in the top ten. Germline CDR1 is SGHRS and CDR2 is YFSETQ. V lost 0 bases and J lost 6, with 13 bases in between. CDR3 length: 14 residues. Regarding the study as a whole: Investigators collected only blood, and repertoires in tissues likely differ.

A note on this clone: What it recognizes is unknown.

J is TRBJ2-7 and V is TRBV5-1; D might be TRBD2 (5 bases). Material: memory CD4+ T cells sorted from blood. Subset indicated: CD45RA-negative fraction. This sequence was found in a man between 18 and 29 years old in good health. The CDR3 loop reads CASSLDETTAEQYF. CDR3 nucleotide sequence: TGCGCCAGCAGCTTGGACGAGACTACGGCCGAGCAGTACTTC.